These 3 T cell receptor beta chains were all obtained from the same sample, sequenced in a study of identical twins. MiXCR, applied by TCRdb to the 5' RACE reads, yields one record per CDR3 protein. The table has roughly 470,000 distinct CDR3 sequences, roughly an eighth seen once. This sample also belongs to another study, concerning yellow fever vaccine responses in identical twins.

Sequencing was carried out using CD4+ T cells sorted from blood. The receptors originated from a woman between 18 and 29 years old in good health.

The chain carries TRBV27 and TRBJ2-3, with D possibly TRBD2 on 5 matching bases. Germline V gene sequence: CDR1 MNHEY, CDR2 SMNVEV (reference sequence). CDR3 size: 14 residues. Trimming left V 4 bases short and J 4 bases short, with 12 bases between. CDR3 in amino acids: CASSSTMHPDTQYF. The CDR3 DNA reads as TGTGCCAGCAGTTCGACTATGCATCCAGATACGCAGTATTTT.

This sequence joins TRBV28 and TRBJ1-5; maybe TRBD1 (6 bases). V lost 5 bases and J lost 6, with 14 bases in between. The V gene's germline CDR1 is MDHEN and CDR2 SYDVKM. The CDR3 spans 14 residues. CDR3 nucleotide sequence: TGTGCCAGCAGTGGTATCGGGACATCTCAGCCCCAGCATTTT. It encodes CASSGIGTSQPQHF.

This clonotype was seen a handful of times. The CDR3 spells CAIRSSGSETQYF. CDR3 bases: TGTGCCATCAGATCGTCCGGATCGGAGACCCAGTACTTC. The chain uses TRBV10-3 and TRBJ2-5; D is undetermined. V lost 6 bases and J 5 bases, leaving 13 bases between the germline ends. Germline assignment: CDR1 ENHRY and CDR2 SYGVKD. The CDR3 is 13 residues long.